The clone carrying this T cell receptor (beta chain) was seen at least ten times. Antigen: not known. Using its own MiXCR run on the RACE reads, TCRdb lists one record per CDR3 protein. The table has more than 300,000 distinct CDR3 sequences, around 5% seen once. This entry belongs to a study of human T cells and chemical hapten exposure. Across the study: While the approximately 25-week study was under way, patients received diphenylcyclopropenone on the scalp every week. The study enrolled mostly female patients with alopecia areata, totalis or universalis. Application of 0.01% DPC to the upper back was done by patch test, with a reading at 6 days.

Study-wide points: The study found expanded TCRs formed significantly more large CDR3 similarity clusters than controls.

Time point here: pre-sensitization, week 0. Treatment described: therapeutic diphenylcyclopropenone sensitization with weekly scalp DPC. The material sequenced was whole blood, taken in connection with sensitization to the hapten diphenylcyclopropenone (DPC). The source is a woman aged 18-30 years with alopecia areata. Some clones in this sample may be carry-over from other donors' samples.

Written as DNA, the CDR3 is TGCAGTGCTAGGGAGCCGTACTTCGGGACAGTGGTGTCTGAAGCTTTCTTT. Amino acids: CSAREPYFGTVVSEAFF. V gene TRBV20-1 combines with J gene TRBJ1-1; 7 positions match TRBD1. The CDR3 runs to 17 residues. Germline lookup yields CDR1 DFQATT and CDR2 SNEGSKA (reference sequence). V lost 3 bases to trimming and J lost 6 bases; unmatched junction nucleotides: 19.